This passage covers 2 T cell receptor beta chains from one sample sequenced in a study of type 1 regulatory T cells. Their specific antigens are unknown. Findings and caveats of the study: Tr1 cells had a more restricted TCR repertoire than non-Tr1 cells.

TCRdb ran MiXCR on the reads and lists one entry per CDR3 protein. Altogether around 64,000 distinct CDR3 sequences are present, around 21% being singletons, with the ten largest covering 8.3%. The sequencing input was cultured type 1 regulatory T (Tr1) cells, either the whole culture or a sorted fraction (not recorded which). The receptor source for this set is a human donor in good health.

V is TRBV30 and J is TRBJ1-4; D uncertain. There are 11 residues in the CDR3. Trimming stripped 0 bases from V and 12 bases from J, with 8 bases between. In germline, CDR1 is GTSNPN, CDR2 SVGIG (reference sequence). The CDR3 nucleotides read TGTGCCTGGAGTGTCGGTTTCCAACTGTTTTTT. Protein product: CAWSVGFQLFF.

This chain connects TRBV20-1 to TRBJ1-1, with TRBD1 as a possible D gene (6 bases). Trimming left V 5 bases short and J 1 base short, with 11 bases between. CDR3 length: 13 amino acids. CDR1 and CDR2 (germline): DFQATT, SNEGSKA (reference sequence). Here the CDR3 reads CSAGGQWNTEAFF. The CDR3 nucleotides are TGCAGTGCTGGAGGACAGTGGAACACTGAAGCTTTCTTT.